Listed below are T cell receptor beta chains from one sample, sequenced in a study of graft-versus-host responses after intestinal transplantation. The repertoire was sequenced with immunoSEQ multiplex PCR; TCRdb's copy has only in-frame clones and lacks some. The sample consists of approximately 12,000 clones, around 79% of them appearing once. Source: ileum tissue, taken about 140 days after intestinal transplantation. These receptors were obtained from a human patient who received an intestinal transplant, so some T cells may come from the graft donor. The CDR3 runs from the conserved cysteine through the conserved F or W. Each record gives: D gene, J gene, V gene, clone size, CDR3 DNA, CDR3 protein. A D gene is named only where the DNA matches it firmly. Expanded clones get a size class; other rows say once, few or many, or leave the size out.

d_gene: TRBD1
j_gene: TRBJ2-7
v_gene: TRBV27
abundance: NA
CDR3nt: TGTGCCAGCAGGACGGGACAGGGTGAGCAGTACTTC
CDR3aa: CASRTGQGEQYF

d_gene: NA
j_gene: TRBJ2-7
v_gene: TRBV5-1
abundance: NA
CDR3nt: TGCGCCAGCAGCATCCGGGACTCGCTCTACGAGCAGTACTTC
CDR3aa: CASSIRDSLYEQYF

d_gene: TRBD1
j_gene: TRBJ2-7
v_gene: TRBV4-1
abundance: NA
CDR3nt: TGCGCCAGCAGCCAAGTGGGGACAGGGGGGGACGAGCAGTACTTC
CDR3aa: CASSQVGTGGDEQYF

d_gene: NA
j_gene: TRBJ2-7
v_gene: TRBV7-9
abundance: NA
CDR3nt: TGTGCCAGCAGCGCCCCGGGACTTACCTACGAGCAGTACTTC
CDR3aa: CASSAPGLTYEQYF

d_gene: NA
j_gene: TRBJ2-3
v_gene: TRBV11-3
abundance: NA
CDR3nt: TGTGCCAGCAGCTTTGCGGGATGGACAGATACGCAGTATTTT
CDR3aa: CASSFAGWTDTQYF

d_gene: TRBD1
j_gene: TRBJ2-5
v_gene: TRBV4-1
abundance: NA
CDR3nt: TGCGCCAGCAGCCAATCGGGACAGCAAGAGACCCAGTACTTC
CDR3aa: CASSQSGQQETQYF

d_gene: TRBD1
j_gene: TRBJ1-1
v_gene: TRBV7-9
abundance: once
CDR3nt: TGTGCCAGCAGCTCCCGGGACAGCGAGGGCACTGAAGCTTTCTTT
CDR3aa: CASSSRDSEGTEAFF

d_gene: NA
j_gene: TRBJ2-7
v_gene: TRBV13
abundance: NA
CDR3nt: TGTGCCAGCAGCTTAGGTCAGGGGTCCGCCTACGAGCAGTACTTC
CDR3aa: CASSLGQGSAYEQYF

d_gene: TRBD1
j_gene: TRBJ1-2
v_gene: TRBV5-4
abundance: few
CDR3nt: TGTGCCAGCAGTTCAACTCCGGGACAGGACGGCTATGGCTACACCTTC
CDR3aa: CASSSTPGQDGYGYTF

d_gene: TRBD1
j_gene: TRBJ1-1
v_gene: TRBV2
abundance: NA
CDR3nt: TGTGCCGGTTCGACAGGGCCTGGGACTGAAGCTTTCTTT
CDR3aa: CAGSTGPGTEAFF

d_gene: TRBD2
j_gene: TRBJ2-7
v_gene: TRBV11-2
abundance: few
CDR3nt: TGTGCCAGCAGCCAAGTCTCGGGGGGGCCTTCCGAGCAGTACTTC
CDR3aa: CASSQVSGGPSEQYF

d_gene: TRBD1
j_gene: TRBJ2-7
v_gene: TRBV5-1
abundance: few
CDR3nt: TGCGCCAGCAGCTTGGCCCCAGGGGGTAGTGGCGAGCAGTACTTC
CDR3aa: CASSLAPGGSGEQYF

d_gene: TRBD1
j_gene: TRBJ2-1
v_gene: TRBV6-1
abundance: NA
CDR3nt: TGTGCCAGCAGTGAACAGGCAGGGGGCTACAATGAGCAGTTCTTC
CDR3aa: CASSEQAGGYNEQFF

d_gene: TRBD2
j_gene: TRBJ2-1
v_gene: TRBV7-3
abundance: few
CDR3nt: TGTGCCAGCAGAGCGGGACTAGCGGGATCTGGAAATGAGCAGTTCTTC
CDR3aa: CASRAGLAGSGNEQFF

d_gene: NA
j_gene: TRBJ2-7
v_gene: TRBV27
abundance: NA
CDR3nt: TGTGCCAGCAGTTTATCGACAAACTCCTACGAGCAGTACTTC
CDR3aa: CASSLSTNSYEQYF

d_gene: NA
j_gene: TRBJ1-2
v_gene: TRBV29-1
abundance: NA
CDR3nt: TGCAGCGCCCAACAGGCGATGGCTGGTGGCTACACCTTC
CDR3aa: CSAQQAMAGGYTF

d_gene: TRBD2
j_gene: TRBJ2-7
v_gene: TRBV7-9
abundance: NA
CDR3nt: TGTGCCAGCAGCCAAACGCCTAGCGGGAGGGCCTCCTACGAGCAGTACTTC
CDR3aa: CASSQTPSGRASYEQYF

d_gene: NA
j_gene: TRBJ2-7
v_gene: TRBV7-9
abundance: NA
CDR3nt: TGTGCCAGCAGCCGCGGCTACGAGCAGTACTTC
CDR3aa: CASSRGYEQYF

d_gene: NA
j_gene: TRBJ2-1
v_gene: TRBV5-5
abundance: NA
CDR3nt: TGTGCCAGCATCTATAGCCCCGGGGATGAGCAGTTCTTC
CDR3aa: CASIYSPGDEQFF

d_gene: NA
j_gene: TRBJ2-1
v_gene: TRBV6-4
abundance: large
CDR3nt: TGTGCCAGCAGTCTAATAGCGGATGGCAATGAGCAGTTCTTC
CDR3aa: CASSLIADGNEQFF

d_gene: NA
j_gene: TRBJ2-7
v_gene: TRBV11-2
abundance: once
CDR3nt: TGTGCCAGCAGCCCGAGCGGGCTTTACGAGCAGTACTTC
CDR3aa: CASSPSGLYEQYF

d_gene: TRBD2
j_gene: TRBJ2-1
v_gene: TRBV29-1
abundance: NA
CDR3nt: TGCAGCGCTCGGACTAGCGGGAAAGGCAATGAGCAGTTCTTC
CDR3aa: CSARTSGKGNEQFF

d_gene: TRBD1
j_gene: TRBJ1-1
v_gene: TRBV19
abundance: once
CDR3nt: TGTGCCAGTAGTATGGACAGGGTGGCCACTGAAGCTTTCTTT
CDR3aa: CASSMDRVATEAFF

d_gene: TRBD1
j_gene: TRBJ2-1
v_gene: TRBV4-1
abundance: NA
CDR3nt: TGCGCCAGCACCTCCGGGTGGGGACAGGGCCCCTACAATGAGCAGTTCTTC
CDR3aa: CASTSGWGQGPYNEQFF

d_gene: NA
j_gene: TRBJ2-5
v_gene: TRBV18
abundance: NA
CDR3nt: TGTGCCAGCTCACCACCTAACCAAGAGACCCAGTACTTC
CDR3aa: CASSPPNQETQYF

d_gene: TRBD2
j_gene: TRBJ2-7
v_gene: TRBV5-1
abundance: NA
CDR3nt: TGCGCCAGCAGCAGGACTAGCCCCTACGAGCAGTACTTC
CDR3aa: CASSRTSPYEQYF

d_gene: TRBD2
j_gene: TRBJ2-1
v_gene: TRBV19
abundance: NA
CDR3nt: TGTGCCAGTAGTCCCGGGACTAGCGGGGGTAGCTCCTACAATGAGCAGTTCTTC
CDR3aa: CASSPGTSGGSSYNEQFF